Listed below are T cell receptor beta chains from one sample, sequenced in a study of T cell responses to AZD1222 COVID-19 vaccine. Some clones are missing from TCRdb's copy, which holds only in-frame ones; the method was immunoSEQ multiplex PCR. The table has some 110,000 clones, 88% seen once. Here the sequenced sample was peripheral blood, taken 28 days after the second AZD1222 dose. Every receptor here comes from an adult who received the AZD1222 COVID-19 vaccine. CDR3s include the opening cysteine and the closing phenylalanine or tryptophan. A D gene is named only where the DNA matches it firmly. Some rows mark clone size as missing; the rest say once, few, many or name a class of expanded clone.

V,D,size,J,CDR3,DNA
TRBV5-1,-,-,TRBJ1-4,CASSLIQGTNEKLFF,TGCGCCAGCAGCTTAATCCAGGGAACTAATGAAAAACTGTTTTTT
TRBV5-4,-,-,TRBJ2-5,CASSLGPKEETQYF,TGTGCCAGCAGCTTGGGACCGAAGGAAGAGACCCAGTACTTC
TRBV7-2,-,-,TRBJ2-3,CASSLRGSTRTDTQYF,TGTGCCAGCAGCTTACGGGGATCCACTCGCACAGATACGCAGTATTTT
TRBV5-1,-,few,TRBJ1-2,CASRLEGPYGYTF,TGCGCCAGCCGATTAGAGGGTCCCTATGGCTACACCTTC
TRBV11-2,-,-,TRBJ1-3,CASSLAAYSGNTIYF,TGTGCCAGCAGCTTAGCGGCCTACTCTGGAAACACCATATATTTT
TRBV15,-,-,TRBJ1-1,CATSRDKGVTEAFF,TGTGCCACCAGCAGAGATAAAGGGGTCACTGAAGCTTTCTTT
TRBV19,-,-,TRBJ1-1,CASRRGGQPPGSTEAFF,TGTGCCAGTAGGCGCGGCGGACAGCCGCCAGGAAGCACTGAAGCTTTCTTT
TRBV7-2,TRBD2,-,TRBJ2-1,CASSLELAGDNEQFF,TGTGCCAGCAGCTTAGAACTAGCGGGAGATAATGAGCAGTTCTTC
TRBV19,TRBD2,-,TRBJ2-7,CASSTSGSEKWGYEQYF,TGTGCCAGTAGTACTAGCGGGAGTGAGAAGTGGGGCTACGAGCAGTACTTC
TRBV18,-,-,TRBJ1-2,CASSPPGAYGYTF,TGTGCCAGCTCACCACCAGGGGCATATGGCTACACCTTC
TRBV16,-,-,TRBJ2-1,CASSHFNSNAEQFF,TGTGCCAGCAGCCATTTCAATAGCAATGCTGAGCAGTTCTTC
TRBV11-3,TRBD2,-,TRBJ2-1,CASSLVSGLADNNEQFF,TGTGCCAGCAGCTTAGTATCGGGACTAGCGGACAACAATGAGCAGTTCTTC
TRBV6-1,-,-,TRBJ2-1,CASSEEGQGYNEQFF,TGTGCCAGCAGTGAAGAGGGGCAGGGCTACAATGAGCAGTTCTTC
TRBV19,TRBD2,-,TRBJ2-1,CASSISGGGVNEQFF,TGTGCCAGTAGTATCTCGGGCGGGGGGGTAAATGAGCAGTTCTTC
TRBV20-1,-,-,TRBJ2-1,CSARRLGEQFF,TGCAGTGCTAGACGACTCGGCGAGCAGTTCTTC
TRBV10-2,-,-,TRBJ2-1,CASSEFRLSYNEQFF,TGCGCCAGCAGTGAGTTTCGACTTTCCTACAATGAGCAGTTCTTC
TRBV18,-,-,TRBJ2-5,CASSPTYSGEAETQYF,TGTGCCAGCTCACCTACATATTCGGGCGAGGCGGAGACCCAGTACTTC
TRBV18,TRBD2,once,TRBJ2-7,CASSPPGLAGYEQYF,TGTGCCAGCTCACCACCGGGACTAGCGGGCTACGAGCAGTACTTC
TRBV27,TRBD1,-,TRBJ1-2,CATAGGFYYGYTF,TGTGCGACCGCAGGGGGGTTTTACTATGGCTACACCTTC
TRBV6-5,-,-,TRBJ1-5,CASSLTGIGGNQPQHF,TGTGCCAGCAGTTTAACAGGGATTGGAGGCAATCAGCCCCAGCATTTT
TRBV5-4,-,-,TRBJ2-3,CASSSPGVTDTQYF,TGTGCCAGCAGCTCGCCAGGGGTAACAGATACGCAGTATTTT
TRBV7-9,-,-,TRBJ1-2,CASSLEGYGYTF,TGTGCCAGCAGCTTAGAAGGATATGGCTACACCTTC
TRBV7-6,-,-,TRBJ1-3,CASSADPGSSGNTIYF,TGTGCCAGCAGCGCCGACCCAGGGTCCTCTGGAAACACCATATATTTT
TRBV5-4,TRBD2,-,TRBJ2-4,CASSRGGFAKNIQYF,TGTGCCAGCAGCCGGGGGGGCTTTGCCAAAAACATTCAGTACTTC
TRBV2,-,-,TRBJ1-5,CASSDYPTGNQPQHF,TGTGCCAGCAGTGACTACCCCACGGGGAATCAGCCCCAGCATTTT
TRBV4-2,-,-,TRBJ2-5,CASSQSLGTKETQYF,TGTGCCAGCAGCCAGTCCCTCGGGACAAAAGAGACCCAGTACTTC
TRBV24-1,TRBD1,-,TRBJ2-3,CATSDLRTGYTDTQYF,TGTGCCACCAGTGATTTGAGGACAGGGTACACAGATACGCAGTATTTT
TRBV9,-,-,TRBJ2-7,CASSVGAGTYEQYF,TGTGCCAGCAGCGTAGGAGCAGGGACCTACGAGCAGTACTTC
TRBV7-2,-,-,TRBJ1-1,CASSLGGAGTEAFF,TGTGCCAGCAGCTTAGGGGGGGCGGGCACTGAAGCTTTCTTT
TRBV15,-,-,TRBJ1-3,CATSDGLRGGNTIYF,TGTGCCACCAGCGACGGTCTTCGAGGAGGAAACACCATATATTTT
TRBV4-3,TRBD2,-,TRBJ2-2,CASSQEGVAGTGELFF,TGCGCCAGCAGCCAAGAAGGAGTAGCGGGAACCGGGGAGCTGTTTTTT
TRBV19,-,-,TRBJ1-1,CASSMVRRDTEAFF,TGTGCCAGTAGTATGGTCAGGCGGGATACTGAAGCTTTCTTT
TRBV30,TRBD1,once,TRBJ2-5,CAWSRATGGETQYF,TGTGCCTGGAGTCGGGCCACAGGGGGAGAGACCCAGTACTTC